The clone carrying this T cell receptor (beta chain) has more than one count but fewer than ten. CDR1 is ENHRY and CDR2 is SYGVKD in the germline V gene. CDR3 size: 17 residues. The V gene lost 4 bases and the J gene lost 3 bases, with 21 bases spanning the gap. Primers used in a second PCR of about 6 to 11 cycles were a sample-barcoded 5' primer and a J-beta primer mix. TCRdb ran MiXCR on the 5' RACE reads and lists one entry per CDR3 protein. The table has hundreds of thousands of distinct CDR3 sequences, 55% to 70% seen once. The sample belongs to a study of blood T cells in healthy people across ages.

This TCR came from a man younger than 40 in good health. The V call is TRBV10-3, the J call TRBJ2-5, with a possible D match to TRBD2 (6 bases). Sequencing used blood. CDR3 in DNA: TGTGCCATCAGTGGTCTTGGGGGGAGATCGAAGAAAGAGACCCAGTACTTC. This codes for CAISGLGGRSKKETQYF.